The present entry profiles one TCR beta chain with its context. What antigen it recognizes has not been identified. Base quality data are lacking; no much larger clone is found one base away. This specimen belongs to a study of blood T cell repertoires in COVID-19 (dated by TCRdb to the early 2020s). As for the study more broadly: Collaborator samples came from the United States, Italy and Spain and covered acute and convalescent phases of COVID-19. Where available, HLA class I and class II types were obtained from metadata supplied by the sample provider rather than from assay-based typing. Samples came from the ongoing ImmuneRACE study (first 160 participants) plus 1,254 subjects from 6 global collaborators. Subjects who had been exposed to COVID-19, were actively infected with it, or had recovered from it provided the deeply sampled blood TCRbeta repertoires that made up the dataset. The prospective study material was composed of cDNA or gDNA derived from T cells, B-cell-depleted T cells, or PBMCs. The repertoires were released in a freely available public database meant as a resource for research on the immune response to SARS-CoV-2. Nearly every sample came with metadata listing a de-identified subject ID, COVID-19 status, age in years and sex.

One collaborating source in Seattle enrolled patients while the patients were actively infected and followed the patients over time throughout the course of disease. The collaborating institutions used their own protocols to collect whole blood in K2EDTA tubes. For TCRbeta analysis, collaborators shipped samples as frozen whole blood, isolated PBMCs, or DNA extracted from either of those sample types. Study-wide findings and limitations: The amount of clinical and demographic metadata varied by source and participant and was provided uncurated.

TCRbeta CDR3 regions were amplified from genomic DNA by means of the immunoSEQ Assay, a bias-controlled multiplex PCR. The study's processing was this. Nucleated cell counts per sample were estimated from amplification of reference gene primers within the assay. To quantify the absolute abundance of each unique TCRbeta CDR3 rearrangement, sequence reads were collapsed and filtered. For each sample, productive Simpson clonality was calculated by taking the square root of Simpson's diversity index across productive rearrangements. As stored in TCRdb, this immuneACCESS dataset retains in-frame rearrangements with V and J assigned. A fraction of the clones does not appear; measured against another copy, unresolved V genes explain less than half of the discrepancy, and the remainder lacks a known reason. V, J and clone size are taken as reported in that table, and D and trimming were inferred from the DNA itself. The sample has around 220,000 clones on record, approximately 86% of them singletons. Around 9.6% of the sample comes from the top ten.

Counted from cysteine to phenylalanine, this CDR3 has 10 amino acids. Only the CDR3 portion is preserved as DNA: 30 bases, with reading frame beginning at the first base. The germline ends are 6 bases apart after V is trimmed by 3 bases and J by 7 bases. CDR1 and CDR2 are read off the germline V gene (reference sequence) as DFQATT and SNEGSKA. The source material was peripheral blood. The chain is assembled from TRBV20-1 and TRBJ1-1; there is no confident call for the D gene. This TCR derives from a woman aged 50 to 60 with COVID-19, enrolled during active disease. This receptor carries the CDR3 CSASANEAFF. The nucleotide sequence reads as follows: TGCAGTGCTAGTGCTAATGAAGCTTTCTTT.